This is a list of T cell receptor beta chains from one sample in a study of T cells in Graves' hyperthyroidism and ophthalmopathy. TCRdb re-called the multiplex PCR reads with MiXCR, one entry per CDR3 protein. The table has approximately 400,000 distinct CDR3 sequences, about 15% seen once. The sequenced sample was blood. The receptors originated from a woman in her late teens or twenties with Graves' hyperthyroidism. The CDR3 runs from the conserved cysteine through the conserved F or W. Fields, in order: V gene, clone size, J gene, D gene, CDR3 DNA, CDR3 protein. The D gene is left open where the match is weak. Where a row states a size, it is once, few, many or the class of an expanded clone; other rows omit it.

TRBV5-4	few	TRBJ1-6	TRBD1	TGTGCCAGCAGCTCAAGGGGTACAGGGGCTTGGAGTTCACCCCTCCACTTT	CASSSRGTGAWSSPLHF
TRBV10-3	few	TRBJ2-7	TRBD1	TGTGCCATCAGTACCGACAGGGCCGAGCAGTACTTC	CAISTDRAEQYF
TRBV28	few	TRBJ2-1	.	TGTGCCAGCAGCCCCCCCGGGGTAGAGGAGCAGTTCTTC	CASSPPGVEEQFF
TRBV29-1	.	TRBJ2-5	TRBD2	TGCAGCGTTGAAATGACGGGAGGGCCGGGGGAGACCCAGTACTTC	CSVEMTGGPGETQYF
TRBV5-1	many	TRBJ2-1	.	TGCGCCAGCAGCTTAGATAGCAGGGTGTACAATGAGCAGTTCTTC	CASSLDSRVYNEQFF
TRBV5-1	many	TRBJ1-5	.	TGCGCCAGCAGCTTGGTAGGGGAAGTGGGTCAGCCCCAGCATTTT	CASSLVGEVGQPQHF
TRBV27	many	TRBJ2-3	.	TGTGCCAGCAGTTCTGTTTCTCTTAGCACAGATACGCAGTATTTT	CASSSVSLSTDTQYF
TRBV2	.	TRBJ1-4	.	TGTGCCAGCAGCAGGCAGGAGGCGGCTAATGAAAAACTGTTTTTT	CASSRQEAANEKLFF
TRBV28	few	TRBJ2-5	.	TGTGCCAGCAGGCAAGTTCAGCGGGAGACCCAGTACTTC	CASRQVQRETQYF
TRBV11-2	many	TRBJ2-5	TRBD2	TGTGCCAGCAGCTTCCTTCCCGTCAGCGGGGGACAAGAGACCCAGTACTTC	CASSFLPVSGGQETQYF
TRBV7-9	few	TRBJ2-1	TRBD1	TGTGCCAGCAGCATACAGGGGGCAGGATACAATGAGCAGTTCTTC	CASSIQGAGYNEQFF
TRBV6-2/TRBV6-3	.	TRBJ2-2	.	TGTGCCAGCAGTACCTCAGCTTTACGAATGTCTAACACCGGGGAGCTGTTTTTT	CASSTSALRMSNTGELFF
TRBV9	.	TRBJ1-2	.	TGTGCCAGCAGTCCCGGACTGAACGCCGGTGGCTACACCTTC	CASSPGLNAGGYTF
TRBV9	once	TRBJ2-5	.	TGTGCCAGCAGCGGGGGGGGCTGGGGAGAGACCCAGTACTTC	CASSGGGWGETQYF
TRBV10-3	many	TRBJ2-3	.	TGTGCCATCGCTCCGCCTAGGTCCGGTACGCAGTATTTT	CAIAPPRSGTQYF
TRBV3-1	.	TRBJ1-1	TRBD1	TGTGCCAGCTCACCACCGACAGGGGGCGAAGGGGCCCCCTCCGGCACTGAAGCTTTCTTT	CASSPPTGGEGAPSGTEAFF
TRBV6-1	few	TRBJ2-7	.	TGTGCCAGCAGCCCGCGAGGGACGATTAGCTACGAGCAGTACTTC	CASSPRGTISYEQYF
TRBV5-6	many	TRBJ2-5	.	TGTGCCAGCAGCTTGGGTCCGGAGGGGGTGAACCAAGAGACCCAGTACTTC	CASSLGPEGVNQETQYF
TRBV14	few	TRBJ1-2	.	TGTGCCAGCAGCCAAAGGCTCCTGTGGGGCAACTATGGCTACACCTTC	CASSQRLLWGNYGYTF
TRBV7-9	many	TRBJ2-3	.	TGTGCCAGCAGCGGCCGGAGAACAGATACGCAGTATTTT	CASSGRRTDTQYF
TRBV6-5	many	TRBJ1-1	.	TGTGCCAGCAGTTACTCGATCACGGCAGCTTACACTGAAGCTTTCTTT	CASSYSITAAYTEAFF
TRBV9	.	TRBJ2-7	.	TGTGCCAGCAGCGTAGATGGAGGGTGGGACACCGCCTACGAGCAGTACTTC	CASSVDGGWDTAYEQYF
TRBV6-5	.	TRBJ1-2	.	TGTGCCAGCAGTTACTCGGGGGAATTTAGCGGCCCTTCGGATGGCTACACCTTC	CASSYSGEFSGPSDGYTF
TRBV7-9	.	TRBJ2-5	.	TGTGCCAGCAGCCCCAGGGCCGGGGAAGAGACCCAGTACTTC	CASSPRAGEETQYF
TRBV20-1	many	TRBJ1-1	.	TGCAGTGACGGACGGCCTGAAGCTTTCTTT	CSDGRPEAFF
TRBV4-1	.	TRBJ2-1	TRBD2	TGCGCCAGCAGCCAACCCACTAGCGGGCAGTACAATGAGCAGTTCTTC	CASSQPTSGQYNEQFF
TRBV20-1	many	TRBJ2-7	.	TGCAGTGCTAGTCGACAGGACGGAGTTTACGAGCAGTACTTC	CSASRQDGVYEQYF
TRBV10-3	.	TRBJ1-3	.	TGTGCCATCAGTGAGTTGACCCCGAACACCATATATTTT	CAISELTPNTIYF
TRBV28	many	TRBJ2-5	.	TGTGCCAGCAGTTTAAGCGATCGACGGGAGACCCAGTACTTC	CASSLSDRRETQYF
TRBV20-1	.	TRBJ1-5	.	TGCAGTGCTAGCTCGGGGTTAAGTAGCAATCAGCCCCAGCATTTT	CSASSGLSSNQPQHF
TRBV6-1	.	TRBJ1-1	.	TGTGCCAGCACCATCGGACAGCGGGAAGCTTTCTTT	CASTIGQREAFF
TRBV11-2	many	TRBJ2-7	TRBD2	TGTGCCAGCAGCTCAACCCCAGGGACTAGCGGGAGGAAAACCTCCTACGAGCAGTACTTC	CASSSTPGTSGRKTSYEQYF
TRBV5-1	many	TRBJ2-3	TRBD1	TGCGCCAGCAGCTTGGTACAGGGGAACACAGATACGCAGTATTTT	CASSLVQGNTDTQYF
TRBV12-3/TRBV12-4	many	TRBJ2-2	TRBD2	TGTGCCAGCAGTCCGACTAGCGGGAGAAATGCCGGGGAGCTGTTTTTT	CASSPTSGRNAGELFF
TRBV10-3	few	TRBJ2-5	TRBD2	TGTGCCATCAGTGAGATAGCGGGCGGGGAGACCCAGTACTTC	CAISEIAGGETQYF
TRBV20-1	once	TRBJ2-1	TRBD2	TGCAGTGCTAGTCTAAGAGGGAGGGGCTCTGAGCAGTTCTTC	CSASLRGRGSEQFF
TRBV4-2	once	TRBJ2-1	TRBD2	TGTGCCAGCAGCCAAGCGCGGGAGGGTTTTAACAATGAGCAGTTCTTC	CASSQAREGFNNEQFF
TRBV15	few	TRBJ2-1	.	TGTGCCACCAGCAGAGGGACTGGTAAAGTAGACAATGAGCAGTTCTTC	CATSRGTGKVDNEQFF
TRBV5-6	few	TRBJ2-7	.	TGTGCCAGCAGTATTCAGGGTATTGACGAGCAGTACTTC	CASSIQGIDEQYF
TRBV6-1	few	TRBJ2-2	TRBD1	TGTGCCCTGGAGGACAGGGAAAACGGGGAGCTGTTTTTT	CALEDRENGELFF
TRBV27	few	TRBJ1-5	.	TGTGCCAGCAGCCCCCCGGGGGGGGTTGGCAATCAGCCCCAGCATTTT	CASSPPGGVGNQPQHF
TRBV7-2	many	TRBJ1-4	TRBD1	TGTGCCAGCAGCTTCCCCCGGACAGGGGCCCCAACTAATGAAAAACTGTTTTTT	CASSFPRTGAPTNEKLFF
TRBV11-2	many	TRBJ2-7	.	TGTGCCAGCAGCCCATGGCGAGGGGTCGGGGTTTACGAGCAGTACTTC	CASSPWRGVGVYEQYF
TRBV27	few	TRBJ2-3	.	TGTGCCAGCAGTTTACTGTCTCTTCCCCGGAGCACAGATACGCAGTATTTT	CASSLLSLPRSTDTQYF
TRBV7-9	.	TRBJ2-7	TRBD1	TGTGCCAGCAGCCACCCCGGGACAGAGTCCTACGAGCAGTACTTC	CASSHPGTESYEQYF